This T cell receptor beta chain was identified during a study of PD-1 blockade in classical Hodgkin lymphoma. The method was immunoSEQ multiplex PCR; TCRdb's version includes in-frame clones alone and lacks a portion of them. The table includes under 45,000 clones, 60% to 75% detected once. Described time point: cycle 4 day 1 (C4D1), after around six weeks of nivolumab. Following autologous stem cell transplantation, relapse occurred in every patient, and exposure to brentuximab vedotin varied. Per germline, CDR1 MNHNY and CDR2 SVGAGI (reference sequence). The CDR3 runs 16 residues. V was pared by 2 bases and J by 2 bases, with 13 bases between.

The sequence derives from a human donor with classical Hodgkin lymphoma. This specimen consisted of peripheral blood mononuclear cells (PBMCs), obtained before the fourth cycle of nivolumab. The chain has TRBV6-6 and TRBJ2-1, with D uncertain. The CDR3 protein is CASSYPTTRAYNEQFF. The CDR3 DNA is TGTGCCAGCAGTTACCCGACAACAAGAGCCTACAATGAGCAGTTCTTC.